Listed below are T cell receptor beta chains from one sample, sequenced in a study of patients and donors after allogeneic stem cell transplantation. Via MiXCR, TCRdb re-called the RT-PCR reads, giving one row per CDR3 protein. The profile shows 150,000 to 250,000 distinct CDR3 sequences, around two fifths of them singletons. Input material: blood, either unsorted or a sorted T cell fraction (not recorded which). The receptors originated from a human donor who was either an allogeneic HSCT recipient or a stem cell or donor lymphocyte infusion donor (not recorded which). It is not recorded whose cells these are; they may come from a transplant donor. Each CDR3 is given with its conserved first and last residue. A D gene is named only where the DNA matches it firmly. For some rows the clone size is stated as once, few or many, or as a class when expanded; others skip it.

clone_size	d_call	v_call	j_call	cdr3_nt	cdr3_aa
.	TRBD1	TRBV7-9	TRBJ2-7	TGTGCCAGCAGCTTGGGACAGAACTCCTACGAGCAGTACTTC	CASSLGQNSYEQYF
few	.	TRBV15	TRBJ1-1	TGTGCCACCAGCAGAGATCTGGGGGACACTGAAGCTTTCTTT	CATSRDLGDTEAFF
.	.	TRBV19	TRBJ1-5	TGTGCCAGTAGTTATGATGGCAGCTATAGCAATCAGCCCCAGCATTTT	CASSYDGSYSNQPQHF
.	TRBD2	TRBV5-1	TRBJ2-1	TGCGCCAGCAGCTCCGGGACTAGCGGAAACAATGAGCAGTTCTTC	CASSSGTSGNNEQFF
.	TRBD1	TRBV7-2	TRBJ2-1	TGTGCCAGCAGCTTGATGACAGGGACGGTGGGGAGCTCCTACAATGAGCAGTTCTTC	CASSLMTGTVGSSYNEQFF
.	TRBD1	TRBV4-3	TRBJ2-4	TGCGCCAGCAGCCCAAAGGGGACAGGGAAGGTGGGCATTCAGTACTTC	CASSPKGTGKVGIQYF
.	.	TRBV5-5	TRBJ1-4	TGTGCCAGCTTTAACGTCCCCGGAGAAGAAAAACTGTTTTTT	CASFNVPGEEKLFF
.	TRBD1	TRBV29-1	TRBJ2-7	TGCAGCTCCAGGGGGGAGCAGTACTTC	CSSRGEQYF
few	TRBD2	TRBV20-1	TRBJ2-7	TGCAGTGCTAGACTAGCGGGAGGTTGGGACGAGCAGTACTTC	CSARLAGGWDEQYF
.	TRBD2	TRBV7-2	TRBJ2-3	TGTGCCAGCAGCTTATTTGGGACTAGCGGGAGGGCCGAAGATACGCAGTATTTT	CASSLFGTSGRAEDTQYF
.	.	TRBV4-2	TRBJ1-1	TGTGCCAGCAGCCCAAACGGTATCACTGAAGCTTTCTTT	CASSPNGITEAFF
.	TRBD2	TRBV9	TRBJ2-1	TGTGCCAGCAGCGAGAGAATAGCGGGAGGGGGATCCTACAATGAGCAGTTCTTC	CASSERIAGGGSYNEQFF
.	TRBD2	TRBV29-1	TRBJ2-1	TGCAGCCCCCGACTAGCGGGAGTCCATGAGCAGTTCTTC	CSPRLAGVHEQFF
.	.	TRBV20-1	TRBJ1-2	TGCAGTGCTAGAGTGCAACCGCCCCCCTATGGCTACACCTTC	CSARVQPPPYGYTF
.	.	TRBV13	TRBJ1-1	TGTGCCAGCAGCGGACCGGCAGGCCCCACTGAAGCTTTCTTT	CASSGPAGPTEAFF
few	TRBD1	TRBV10-3	TRBJ1-5	TGTGCCATCAGCCCCGGGACAGGGCACAATCAGCCCCAGCATTTT	CAISPGTGHNQPQHF